The 21 T cell receptor beta chains in this list originate from one sample, sequenced in a study of Ad26.COV2.S vaccination and SARS-CoV-2 variants (dated by TCRdb to about 2021). Library construction relied on the immunoSEQ multiplex PCR assay. TCRdb provides this immuneACCESS table in a form limited to in-frame rearrangements. Some clones are lacking; in checked studies, under half of them reflect an unresolved V gene, and why the rest are absent is not known. Within this sample are more than 300,000 clones, with around four fifths of them counted one time only. The ten largest clonotypes hold under 2.5% of the sample. The treatment or condition label, as the study defines it: some 19 received Ad26.COV2.S at low or high dose, single or two shots; roughly five received placebo; per-sample allocation not given. Repertoires of vaccine and placebo recipients were sequenced from samples taken on day 63 after the first injection.

This material consisted of peripheral blood, taken in a trial of Ad26.COV2.S vaccine versus placebo. The receptors originated from a person aged 18-65 years who received the Ad26.COV2.S COVID-19 vaccine or a placebo.

V is TRBV5-1 and J is TRBJ1-1; 8 bases are a match to TRBD1. The CDR3 loop spans 16 amino acids. The germline CDR1 and CDR2 sequences are SGHRS and YFSETQ. The junction had 8 bases not matched to a gene; V was cut back by 4 bases and J by 0 bases. In nucleotides, the CDR3 is TGCGCCAGCAGCCCTGGACAGGGTTTAATGAACACTGAAGCTTTCTTT. Its translation is CASSPGQGLMNTEAFF. The complete variable domain, with remaining parts taken from reference TRBV5-1 and TRBJ1-1, reads KAGVTQTPRYLIKTRGQQVTLSCSPISGHRSVSWYQQTPGQGLQFLFEYFSETQRNKGNFPGRFSGRQFSNSRSEMNVSTLELGDSALYLCASSPGQGLMNTEAFFGQGTRLTVV.

As to this clone: A junction end diverges from the germline sequence, so it may reflect a read error. The V gene is TRBV5-4, the J gene TRBJ2-7; D could derive from TRBD1 or TRBD2 (5 bases each). Looked up from germline, CDR1 is SGHNT and CDR2 is YYREEE (reference sequence). This CDR3 contains 14 residues. The chain's CDR3 is CASRRGAASDEQYF. The CDR3 DNA sequence: TGTGCCAGCAGGAGAGGGGCAGCCTCCGACGAGCAGTACTTC.

The CDR3 region has the DNA TGCGCCAGCAGCTTTGATCAGGGAACTGAAGCTTTCTTT. Amino acid sequence: CASSFDQGTEAFF. This chain connects TRBV5-1 to TRBJ1-1; tentatively, D is TRBD1 (5 bases). CDR1 is SGHRS, CDR2 YFSETQ, per germline. The CDR3 contains 13 residues. V was pared by 2 bases and J by 5 bases, with 10 bases between.

The J gene is TRBJ2-5, the V gene TRBV6-5; TRBD1 might be the D (6 bases). The CDR3 has 13 amino acids. The ends were cut back, 6 bases at V and 5 bases at J, with 13 bases in the middle. Germline V gene data show CDR1 as MNHEY and CDR2 as SVGAGI. The CDR3 sequence: CASSRTGLETQYF. The CDR3 DNA is TGTGCCAGCAGCCGTACAGGGTTGGAGACCCAGTACTTC.

For the CDR3, the DNA is TGTGCCAGCAGACAGGACTCGAACGAATATGGCTACACCTTC. Protein sequence: CASRQDSNEYGYTF. The chain links TRBV6-6 to TRBJ1-2; TRBD1 is a possible D gene (5 bases). The CDR3 is made up of 14 amino acids. V dropped 6 bases and J dropped 5 bases, with 16 bases sitting between them. Germline values: CDR1 MNHNY, CDR2 SVGAGI (reference sequence).

The chain carries TRBV2 and TRBJ1-1; D is uncertain. CDR1 is SNHLY, CDR2 FYNNEI, per germline. Trimming removed 8 bases at V and 7 bases at J, with 14 bases between. CDR3 length equals 12 residues. The CDR3 protein is CASSRASYEAFF. For the CDR3, the DNA is TGTGCCAGCTCCCGGGCCTCATATGAAGCTTTCTTT.

The chain has TRBV30 and TRBJ1-1; no firm D call. The V end lost 2 bases, the J end lost 0 bases, and 13 bases lay between the germline ends. The CDR3 is 15 amino acids. CDR1 GTSNPN and CDR2 SVGIG come from the germline V gene (reference sequence). The CDR3 DNA follows: TGTGCCTGGAGTCCCAAGGTGGGTATGAACACTGAAGCTTTCTTT. Translating gives CAWSPKVGMNTEAFF.

V is TRBV7-6 and J is TRBJ2-5, with D uncertain. Germline CDR1 SGHVS, CDR2 FNYEAQ. Between the trimmed V and J ends, which lost 6 bases and 5 bases, there was a span of 10 bases. This CDR3 comprises 12 residues. CDR3: CASSSNRETQYF. The CDR3 DNA sequence: TGTGCCAGCAGTTCCAATCGGGAGACCCAGTACTTC.

This clone was seen ten or more times. CDR3 in amino acids: CASRFRDRVLYEQYF. The DNA of the CDR3 is TGTGCAAGTCGCTTTCGGGACAGGGTCCTCTACGAGCAGTACTTC. The chain carries TRBV12-2 and TRBJ2-7; TRBD1, the table's D call, lacks a check against the DNA. TRBV12-2 has pseudogene status. The CDR3 runs 15 residues.

The V call is TRBV3-1 (or the pseudogene TRBV3-2), the J call TRBJ2-7; no reliable D call. This CDR3 is 11 amino acids long. V lost 2 bases to trimming and J lost 6 bases, with 5 bases between them. Germline V gene data show CDR1 as LGHDT and CDR2 as YNNKEL (reference sequence). For the CDR3, the DNA is TGTGCCAGCAGCCAATCGGGCGAGCAGTACTTC. This translates into CASSQSGEQYF.

This chain links TRBV11-2 with TRBJ2-5; D gene ambiguous. Trimming removed 1 base from V and 2 bases from J, with 8 bases in between. CDR3 size: 14 residues. Germline V gene data show CDR1 as SGHAT and CDR2 as FQNNGV. CDR3 region: CASSLVVGQETQYF. CDR3 DNA: TGTGCCAGCAGCTTAGTGGTAGGGCAAGAGACCCAGTACTTC.

The genes are TRBV7-9 and TRBJ2-7; 10 bases are a match to TRBD1. Trimming removed 4 bases from V and 2 bases from J; junction bases left unmatched: 14. Germline V CDR1 and CDR2: SEHNR, FQNEAQ (reference sequence). The CDR3 loop spans 18 amino acids. CDR3: CASSSTVGRGTGAYEQYF. Here the CDR3 DNA reads TGTGCCAGCAGCTCCACGGTGGGAAGGGGGACAGGGGCCTACGAGCAGTACTTC.

As concerns this clone: One junction end disagrees with the germline gene, perhaps due to a read error. The V call is TRBV4-2, the J call TRBJ1-4, with 7 bases aligning to TRBD1. CDR3 size: 17 residues. Germline values: CDR1 LGHNA, CDR2 YNFKEQ. The CDR3 sequence is CASSRGLAGTENGKLFF. Written as DNA, the CDR3 is TGTGCCAGCAGCCGGGGCCTTGCCGGGACAGAAAATGGAAAACTGTTTTTT.

The V call is TRBV10-3, the J call TRBJ1-3, with unresolved D. CDR1 and CDR2 from the germline V gene are ENHRY and SYGVKD. V was shortened by 8 bases and J by 2 bases, with 7 bases between the two germline ends. The length of the CDR3 is 12 residues. CDR3 protein: CAIRETGNTIYF. CDR3 DNA sequence: TGTGCCATCCGGGAAACTGGAAACACCATATATTTT.

CDR3 region: CASSQVDRDAYEQYF. The CDR3 coding sequence is TGCGCCAGCAGCCAGGTCGACAGGGATGCCTACGAGCAGTACTTC. V and J are TRBV4-1 and TRBJ2-7; 7 nucleotides line up with TRBD1. Germline assignment: CDR1 MGHRA and CDR2 YSYEKL. The length of the CDR3 is 15 residues. Trimming took 3 bases from V and 2 from J; bases not matched to a gene: 7.

The rearrangement links TRBV6-6 to TRBJ2-7; a possible D gene is TRBD1 (5 bases). Germline values: CDR1 MNHNY, CDR2 SVGAGI (reference sequence). Trimming pared 3 bases from V and 3 bases from J, leaving 15 bases between. CDR3 size: 15 residues. The chain's CDR3 is CASSYAAGQDYEQYF. The CDR3 DNA sequence: TGTGCCAGCAGTTATGCGGCAGGGCAAGACTACGAGCAGTACTTC.

This clone was observed a single time. The gene calls are TRBV29-1 and TRBJ2-7, with a tentative D call TRBD2 (5 bases). This CDR3 has 12 residues. From germline, CDR1 is SQVTM and CDR2 ANQGSEA. V dropped 2 bases and J dropped 7 bases, with 12 bases sitting between them. The CDR3 DNA is TGCAGCGTTGAACTGGGATCGGGAGAGCAGTACTTC. This encodes CSVELGSGEQYF.

The chain employs TRBV10-3 and TRBJ1-5; TRBD1 might be the D (6 bases). Germline assignment: CDR1 ENHRY and CDR2 SYGVKD. The CDR3 covers 18 residues. Between the trimmed V and J ends, which lost 2 bases and 0 bases, there was a span of 17 bases. CDR3 residues: CAISEGGRTDDSNQPQHF. In DNA form, the CDR3 reads TGTGCCATCAGTGAGGGGGGACGGACAGATGATAGCAATCAGCCCCAGCATTTT.

J is TRBJ1-1 and V is TRBV5-1; unclear D gene. Per the germline V gene, CDR1 is SGHRS and CDR2 is YFSETQ. Deletions cut 0 bases from V and 6 bases from J, with 18 bases between. The CDR3 consists of 16 residues. CDR3 sequence (DNA): TGCGCCAGCAGCTTGGATCTCCCCCGGGGTCGGGCTGAAGCTTTCTTT. This gives the protein CASSLDLPRGRAEAFF. Full variable domain (outside the CDR3, taken from reference TRBV5-1 and TRBJ1-1): KAGVTQTPRYLIKTRGQQVTLSCSPISGHRSVSWYQQTPGQGLQFLFEYFSETQRNKGNFPGRFSGRQFSNSRSEMNVSTLELGDSALYLCASSLDLPRGRAEAFFGQGTRLTVV.

The rearrangement joins TRBV25-1 to TRBJ2-5; TRBD1 might be the D (6 bases). V lost 0 bases, J lost 1 base, and 12 bases lay in between. The CDR3 is 16 amino acids. CDR1 is MGHDK and CDR2 is SYGVNS in the germline V gene. CDR3 in DNA: TGTGCCAGCAGTGAATACAGGGACACGGCCCAAGAGACCCAGTACTTC. It yields the protein CASSEYRDTAQETQYF.

The rearrangement uses TRBV27 and TRBJ2-7; no firm D call. This CDR3 is 10 amino acids long. V was trimmed by 8 bases and J by 5 bases, leaving 7 bases between them. CDR1 is MNHEY and CDR2 is SMNVEV in the germline V gene (reference sequence). The CDR3 DNA reads TGTGCCAGCGGATCCCACGAGCAGTACTTC. This codes for CASGSHEQYF.